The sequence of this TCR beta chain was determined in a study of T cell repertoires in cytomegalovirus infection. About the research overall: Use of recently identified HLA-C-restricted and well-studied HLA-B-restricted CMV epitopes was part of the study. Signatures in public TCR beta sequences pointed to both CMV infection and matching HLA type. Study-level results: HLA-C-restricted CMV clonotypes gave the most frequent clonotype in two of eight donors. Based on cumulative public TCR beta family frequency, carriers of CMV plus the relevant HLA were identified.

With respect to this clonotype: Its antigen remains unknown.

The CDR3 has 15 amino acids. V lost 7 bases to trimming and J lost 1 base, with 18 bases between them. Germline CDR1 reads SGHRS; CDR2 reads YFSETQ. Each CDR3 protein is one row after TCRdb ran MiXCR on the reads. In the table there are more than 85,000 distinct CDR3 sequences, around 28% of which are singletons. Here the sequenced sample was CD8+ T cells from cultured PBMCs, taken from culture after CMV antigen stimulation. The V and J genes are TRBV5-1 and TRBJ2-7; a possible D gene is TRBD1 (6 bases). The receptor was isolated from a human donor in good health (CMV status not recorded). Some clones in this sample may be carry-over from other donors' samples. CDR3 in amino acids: CASSLGPGQSYEQYF. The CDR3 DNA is TGCGCCAGCTCCCTGGGACCGGGACAATCCTACGAGCAGTACTTC.